At least ten counts were recorded for the clone carrying this T cell receptor (beta chain). The antigen is not known. The data are from a study of early T cells in non-severe SARS-CoV-2 infection. Study-wide background: Sequencing used unsorted whole-blood bulk RNA, so chains lack pairing.

CDR3 size: 14 residues. Trimming took off 0 bases at V and 8 bases at J, with 13 bases between the two ends. Germline CDR1 LGHNA, CDR2 YSLEER. The study, taken as a whole, reports: There was a bias toward anti-spike CD8 responses in VDJdb matching, which missed private and CD4 specificities.

Tagging with unique molecular identifiers was applied to individual cDNA molecules. Using its own MiXCR run on the 5' RACE reads, TCRdb lists one record per CDR3 protein. The data show 36,000 or so distinct CDR3 sequences, about 3.8% seen once. The receptor was isolated from an adult who was a healthcare worker with PCR-confirmed SARS-CoV-2 infection or an uninfected control (not recorded which). Sequencing was performed on whole blood. This chain uses TRBV4-3 with TRBJ1-2, with a weak D call TRBD1 (6 bases). The CDR3: CASSQDGGLGGYTF. In nucleotides, the CDR3 is TGCGCCAGCAGCCAAGATGGGGGCCTGGGAGGCTACACCTTC.